This T cell receptor beta chain was sequenced during a study of shared clonotypes between healthy human individuals. Study summary: CD8 memory received one plate per donor, CD8 naive two, CD4 memory three and CD4 naive three. Broader study findings: Estimated richness values were generally larger in naive subsets than in memory subsets. With few donors, the genetic and exposure-history diversity represented was limited. The study found lower generation probabilities in non-shared clonotypes than in those shared by all four donors.

Repertoires were generated with immunoSEQ multiplex PCR, while TCRdb's copy carries only in-frame clones and drops some. The profile shows millions of clones, approximately 95% of them singletons. V gave up 3 bases and J gave up 1 base; unmatched junction bases: 2. CDR3 length: 15 amino acids. CDR1 SGHAT and CDR2 FQNNGV come from the germline V gene. Note on this clone: Its target is not known.

The V gene is TRBV11-2, the J gene TRBJ2-4; the match to TRBD2 covers 8 bases. The TCR was taken from a man younger than 35 in good health. Sequences were obtained from naive CD4+ T cells sorted from blood. The subset denotes: CD45RA+ positively selected. The DNA of the CDR3 is TGTGCCAGCAGCTTTAGCGGGGCGGCCAAAAACATTCAGTACTTC. Protein sequence: CASSFSGAAKNIQYF.